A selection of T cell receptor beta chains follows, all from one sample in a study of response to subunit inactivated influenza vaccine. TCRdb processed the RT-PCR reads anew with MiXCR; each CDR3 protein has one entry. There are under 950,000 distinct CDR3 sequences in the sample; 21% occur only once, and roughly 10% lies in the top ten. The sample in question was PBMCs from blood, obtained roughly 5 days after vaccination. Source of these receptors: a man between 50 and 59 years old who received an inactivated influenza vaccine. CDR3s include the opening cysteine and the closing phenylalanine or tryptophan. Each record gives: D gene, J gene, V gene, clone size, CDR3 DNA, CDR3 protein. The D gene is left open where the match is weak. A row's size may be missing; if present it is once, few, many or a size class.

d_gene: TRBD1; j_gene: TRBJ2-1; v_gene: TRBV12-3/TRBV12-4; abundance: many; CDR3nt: TGTGCCAGCAGTCTGACAGGGGACAGGGGGCCGGTGCAGTTCTTC; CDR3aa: CASSLTGDRGPVQFF
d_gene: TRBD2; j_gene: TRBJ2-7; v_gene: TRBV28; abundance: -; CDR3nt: TGTGCCAGCAGTGTAACTAGCGGACTAGTGGACGAGCAGTACTTC; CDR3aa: CASSVTSGLVDEQYF
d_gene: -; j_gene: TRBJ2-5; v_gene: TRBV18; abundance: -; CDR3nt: TGTGCCAGCAGTTCCACCGGGCCCCAAGAGACCCAGTACTTC; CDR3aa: CASSSTGPQETQYF
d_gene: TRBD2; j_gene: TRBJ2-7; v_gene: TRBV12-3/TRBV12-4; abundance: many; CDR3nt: TGTGCCAGCAGCCGGGGAACTAGCGTCGAGCAGTACTTC; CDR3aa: CASSRGTSVEQYF
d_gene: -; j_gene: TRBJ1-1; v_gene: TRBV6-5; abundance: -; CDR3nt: TGTGCCAGCAGTTGGGGGGACCCGAACACTGAAGCTTTCTTT; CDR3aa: CASSWGDPNTEAFF
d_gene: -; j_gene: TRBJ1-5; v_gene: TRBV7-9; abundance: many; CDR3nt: TGTGCCAGCAGCTCCCAGGGGAATCAGCCCCAGCATTTT; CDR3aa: CASSSQGNQPQHF
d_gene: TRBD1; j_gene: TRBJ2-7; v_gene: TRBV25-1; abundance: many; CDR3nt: TGTGCCAGCAGTGAATGGGGCAGGGGGTACGAGCAGTACTTC; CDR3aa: CASSEWGRGYEQYF
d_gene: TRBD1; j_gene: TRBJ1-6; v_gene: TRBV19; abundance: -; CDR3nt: TGTGCCAGCACCTTGACAGGGGTCGGGGAAGCCCTCCACTTT; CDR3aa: CASTLTGVGEALHF
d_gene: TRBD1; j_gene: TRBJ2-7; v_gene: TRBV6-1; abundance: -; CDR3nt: TGTGCCAGCGGGGTGGACAGGCATTCCAACGAGCAGTACTTC; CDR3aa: CASGVDRHSNEQYF
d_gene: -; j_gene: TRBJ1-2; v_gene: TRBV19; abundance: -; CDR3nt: TGTGCCAGTCAGCAGCGGGGGGCCGGTGGCTACACCTTC; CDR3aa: CASQQRGAGGYTF
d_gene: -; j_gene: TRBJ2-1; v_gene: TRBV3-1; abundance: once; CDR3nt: TGTGCCAGCAGCCATACTGGACGCTCCTACAATGAGCAGTTCTTC; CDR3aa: CASSHTGRSYNEQFF
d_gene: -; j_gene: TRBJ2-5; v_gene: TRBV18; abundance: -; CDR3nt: TGTGCCAGCTCGCCCCGTCCGGGCCAAGAGACCCAGTACTTC; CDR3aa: CASSPRPGQETQYF
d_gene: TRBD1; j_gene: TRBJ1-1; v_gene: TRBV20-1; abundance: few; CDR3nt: TGCAGTGCCCCCCGACAGGGGGGGGCTGAAGCTTTCTTT; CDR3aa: CSAPRQGGAEAFF
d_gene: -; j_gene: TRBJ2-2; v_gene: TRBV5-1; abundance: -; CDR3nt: TGCGCCAGCAGCGCGGGTCGCGGCACCGGGGAGCTGTTTTTT; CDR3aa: CASSAGRGTGELFF
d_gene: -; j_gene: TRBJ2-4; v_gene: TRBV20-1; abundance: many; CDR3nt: TGCAGTGCTAGGGAGTATGGTCTTCTAGCCAAAAACATTCAGTACTTC; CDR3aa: CSAREYGLLAKNIQYF
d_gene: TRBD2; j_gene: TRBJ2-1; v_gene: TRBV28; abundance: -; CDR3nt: TGTGCCAGCAACCTAGCGGAGTCCTACAATGAGCAGTTCTTC; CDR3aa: CASNLAESYNEQFF
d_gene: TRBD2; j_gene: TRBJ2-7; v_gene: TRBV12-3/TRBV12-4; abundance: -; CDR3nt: TGTGCCAGCCGAGGACTAGCGGGAGGTAGTGAGCAGTACTTC; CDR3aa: CASRGLAGGSEQYF
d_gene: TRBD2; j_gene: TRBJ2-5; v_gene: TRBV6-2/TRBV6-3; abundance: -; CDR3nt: TGTGCCAGCAGTTACTCGCTAGCGGGAGGCTTGCGGAAAGAGACCCAGTACTTC; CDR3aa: CASSYSLAGGLRKETQYF
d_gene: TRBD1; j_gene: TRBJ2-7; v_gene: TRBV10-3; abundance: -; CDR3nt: TGTGCCATCAGTGAGCCCCGGACAGGGTACGAGCAGTACTTC; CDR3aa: CAISEPRTGYEQYF
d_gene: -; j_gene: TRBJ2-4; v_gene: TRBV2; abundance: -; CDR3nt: TGTGCCAGCAGTGACGGGGTAGCCAAAAACATTCAGTACTTC; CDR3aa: CASSDGVAKNIQYF
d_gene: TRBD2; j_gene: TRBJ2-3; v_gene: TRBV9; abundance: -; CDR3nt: TGTGCCAGCAGCGTAGGTGGAGTAGCGGGAGTAGATACGCAGTATTTT; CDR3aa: CASSVGGVAGVDTQYF
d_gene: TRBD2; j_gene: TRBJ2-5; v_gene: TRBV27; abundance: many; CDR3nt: TGTGCCAGCAGTTTCCGGACTAGCAACTCGGAGACCCAGTACTTC; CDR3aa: CASSFRTSNSETQYF
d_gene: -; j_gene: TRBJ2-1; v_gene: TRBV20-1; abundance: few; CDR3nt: TGCAGTGCTAGTGACGGGACTCTCGTCTACAATGAGCAGTTCTTC; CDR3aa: CSASDGTLVYNEQFF
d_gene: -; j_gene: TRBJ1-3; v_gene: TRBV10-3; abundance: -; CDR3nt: TGTGCCATCAGTGAGCCTCGGAATGGAAACACCATATATTTT; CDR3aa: CAISEPRNGNTIYF
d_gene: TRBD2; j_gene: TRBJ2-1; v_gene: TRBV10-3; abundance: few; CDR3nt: TGTGCCATCAGTGATCCCCTTCGAGCGGGGGAATACAATGAGCAGTTCTTC; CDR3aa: CAISDPLRAGEYNEQFF
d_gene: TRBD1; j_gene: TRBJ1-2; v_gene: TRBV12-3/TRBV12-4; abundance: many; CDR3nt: TGTGCCAGCAGTGCCCGACAGGGGGCGCAGTATGGCTACACCTTC; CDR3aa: CASSARQGAQYGYTF
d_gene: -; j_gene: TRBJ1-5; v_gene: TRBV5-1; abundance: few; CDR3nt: TGCGCCAGCAGCTTGCCATCGGGCCAGGATAATAGCAATCAGCCCCAGCATTTT; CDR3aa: CASSLPSGQDNSNQPQHF
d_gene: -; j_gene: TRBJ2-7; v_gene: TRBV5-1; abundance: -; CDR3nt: TGCGCCAGCGGAATAAGCTCCTACGAGCAGTACTTC; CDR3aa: CASGISSYEQYF